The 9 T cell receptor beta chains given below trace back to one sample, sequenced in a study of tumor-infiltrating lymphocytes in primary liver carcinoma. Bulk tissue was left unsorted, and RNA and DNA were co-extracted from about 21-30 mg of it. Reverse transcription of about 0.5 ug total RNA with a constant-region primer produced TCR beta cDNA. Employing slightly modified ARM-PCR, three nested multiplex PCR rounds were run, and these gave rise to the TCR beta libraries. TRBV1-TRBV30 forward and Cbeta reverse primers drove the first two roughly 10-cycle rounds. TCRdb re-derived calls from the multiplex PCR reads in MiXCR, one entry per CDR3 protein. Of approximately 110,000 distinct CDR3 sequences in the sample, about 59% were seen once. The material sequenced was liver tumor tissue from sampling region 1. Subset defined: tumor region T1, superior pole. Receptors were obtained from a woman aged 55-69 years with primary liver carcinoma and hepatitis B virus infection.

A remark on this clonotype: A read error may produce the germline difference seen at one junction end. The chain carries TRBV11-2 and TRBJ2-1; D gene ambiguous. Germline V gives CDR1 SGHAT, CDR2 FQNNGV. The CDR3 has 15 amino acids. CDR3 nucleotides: TGTGACAGCAGCTTGCTGGGATTATGGAACAATGAGCAGTTCTTC. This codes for CDSSLLGLWNNEQFF.

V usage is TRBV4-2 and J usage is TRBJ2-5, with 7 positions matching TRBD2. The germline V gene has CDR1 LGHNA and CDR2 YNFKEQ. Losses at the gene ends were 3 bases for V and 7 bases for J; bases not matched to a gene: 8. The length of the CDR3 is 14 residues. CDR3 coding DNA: TGTGCCAGCAGCCATGGGACTACTTCTTTGACCCAGTACTTC. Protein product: CASSHGTTSLTQYF.

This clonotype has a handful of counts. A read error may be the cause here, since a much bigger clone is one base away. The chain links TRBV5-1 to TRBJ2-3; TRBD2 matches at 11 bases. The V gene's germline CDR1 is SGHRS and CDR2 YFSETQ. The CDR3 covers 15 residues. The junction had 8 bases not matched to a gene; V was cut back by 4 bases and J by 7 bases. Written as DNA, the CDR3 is TGCGCCAGCAGCACCAATAGCGGGAGGGGTTATACGCAGTATTTT. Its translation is CASSTNSGRGYTQYF.

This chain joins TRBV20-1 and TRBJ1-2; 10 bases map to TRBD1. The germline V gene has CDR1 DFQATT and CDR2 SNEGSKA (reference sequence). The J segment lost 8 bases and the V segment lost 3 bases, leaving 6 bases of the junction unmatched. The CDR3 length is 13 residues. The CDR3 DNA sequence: TGCAGTGCTAGTGCAGACAGGGGGCGAGGCTACACCTTC. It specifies CSASADRGRGYTF.

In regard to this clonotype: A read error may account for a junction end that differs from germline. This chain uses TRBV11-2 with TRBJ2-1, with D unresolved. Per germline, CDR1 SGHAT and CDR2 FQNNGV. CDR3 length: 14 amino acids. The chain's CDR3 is CASSLGERNNDQFF. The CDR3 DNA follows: TGTGCCAGCAGCTTAGGCGAGAGAAACAATGACCAGTTCTTC.

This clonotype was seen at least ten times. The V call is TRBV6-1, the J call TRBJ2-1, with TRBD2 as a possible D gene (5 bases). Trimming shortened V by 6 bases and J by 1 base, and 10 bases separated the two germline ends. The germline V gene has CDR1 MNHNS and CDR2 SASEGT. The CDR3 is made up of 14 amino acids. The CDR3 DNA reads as TGTGCCAGCAGAGCCGGCGGGTCCTACAATGAGCAGTTCTTC. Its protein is CASRAGGSYNEQFF.

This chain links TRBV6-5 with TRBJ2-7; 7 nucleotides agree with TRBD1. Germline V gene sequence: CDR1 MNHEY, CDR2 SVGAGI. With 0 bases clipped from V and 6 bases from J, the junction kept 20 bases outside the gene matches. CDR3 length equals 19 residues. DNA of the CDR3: TGTGCCAGCAGTTACTCTCGGGGTGGATGGACAGGTGTTATTACCGAGCAGTACTTC. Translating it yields CASSYSRGGWTGVITEQYF.

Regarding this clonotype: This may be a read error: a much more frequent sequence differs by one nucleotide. The CDR3 bases are TGTGCCAGCATTCGGACTAGCTCAGGGGCCCAGTACTTC. Protein: CASIRTSSGAQYF. The chain is built from TRBV6-2 or TRBV6-3 and TRBJ2-5; 8 bases map to TRBD2. J was trimmed by 9 bases and V by 7 bases; bases with no gene match: 10. This CDR3 is built from 13 residues. Germline CDR1 is MNHEY and CDR2 is SVGEGT.

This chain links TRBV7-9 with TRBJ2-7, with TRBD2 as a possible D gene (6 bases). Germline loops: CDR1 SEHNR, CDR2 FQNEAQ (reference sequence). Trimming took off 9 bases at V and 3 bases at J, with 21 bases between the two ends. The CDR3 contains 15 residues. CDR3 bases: TGTGCCAGTAGCGCAGGACGGGGAGGATACTACGAGCAGTACTTC. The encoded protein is CASSAGRGGYYEQYF.